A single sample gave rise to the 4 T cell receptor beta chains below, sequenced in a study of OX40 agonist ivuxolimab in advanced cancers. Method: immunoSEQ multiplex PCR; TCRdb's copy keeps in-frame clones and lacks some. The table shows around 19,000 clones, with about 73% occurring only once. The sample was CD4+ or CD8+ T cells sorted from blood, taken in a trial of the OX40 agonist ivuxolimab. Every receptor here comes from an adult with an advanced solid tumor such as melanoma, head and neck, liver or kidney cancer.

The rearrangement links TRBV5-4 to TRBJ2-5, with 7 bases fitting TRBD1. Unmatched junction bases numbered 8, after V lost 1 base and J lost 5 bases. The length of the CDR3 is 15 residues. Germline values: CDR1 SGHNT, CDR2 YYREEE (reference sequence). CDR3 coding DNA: TGTGCCAGCAGCTTGACACAGGGGATTGGTGAGACCCAGTACTTC. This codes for CASSLTQGIGETQYF.

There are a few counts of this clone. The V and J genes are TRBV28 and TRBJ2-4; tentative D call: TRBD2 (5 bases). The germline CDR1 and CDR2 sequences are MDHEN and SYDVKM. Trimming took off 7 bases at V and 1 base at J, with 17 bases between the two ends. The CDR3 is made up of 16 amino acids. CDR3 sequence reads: CASTAGWGSAKNIQYF. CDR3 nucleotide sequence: TGTGCCAGCACCGCGGGCTGGGGTAGCGCCAAAAACATTCAGTACTTC.

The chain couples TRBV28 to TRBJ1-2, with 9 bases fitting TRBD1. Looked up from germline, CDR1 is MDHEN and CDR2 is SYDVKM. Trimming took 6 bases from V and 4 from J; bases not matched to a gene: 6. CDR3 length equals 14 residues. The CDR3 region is CASSSVTGGYGYTF. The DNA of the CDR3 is TGTGCCAGCAGCTCCGTGACAGGGGGCTATGGCTACACCTTC.

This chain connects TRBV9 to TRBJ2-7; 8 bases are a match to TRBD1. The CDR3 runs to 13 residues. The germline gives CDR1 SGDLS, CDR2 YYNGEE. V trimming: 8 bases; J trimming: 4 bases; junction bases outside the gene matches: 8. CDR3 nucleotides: TGTGCCAGGGAGGGACAGGCTAATTACGAGCAGTACTTC. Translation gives CAREGQANYEQYF.